One TCR beta chain is described in this entry. What it recognizes is unknown. The entry originates in a study of shared clonotypes between healthy human individuals. V was pared by 3 bases and J by 5 bases, with 8 bases of the junction left unmatched. Germline CDR1 and CDR2: SGDLS and YYNGEE. This CDR3 spans 15 amino acids. Sequencing was performed with immunoSEQ multiplex PCR; in TCRdb, only in-frame clones are kept and a portion is missing. The sample shows about 600,000 clones, around 97% of them seen only once. Broader study findings: Naive subsets tended to show greater estimated richness than memory subsets. With few donors, the genetic and exposure-history diversity represented was limited. It was only blood that was sampled, and tissue repertoires likely differ.

The chain combines TRBV9 with TRBJ2-7, with 10 nucleotides matching TRBD1. Sequenced input: naive CD4+ T cells sorted from blood. Sample subset: CD45RA+ positively selected. The sequence came from a woman aged 25 to 45 in good health. The CDR3 spells CASSARGTGVNEQYF. CDR3 nucleotides: TGTGCCAGCAGCGCCCGAGGGACAGGGGTCAACGAGCAGTACTTC.